One T cell receptor (beta chain) is described in this entry. The junction departs from the called germline gene at one end, perhaps through a read error. This sample was included in a study of blood T cell repertoires in COVID-19. About the research overall: PBMCs, B-cell-depleted T cells, or T cells were the source of the cDNA or gDNA that made up the material.

How the authors handled the data: Nucleated cell counts were estimated from reference gene primer amplification. This table comes from immunoSEQ multiplex PCR, and its TCRdb copy is limited to in-frame clones, with some not included. V, J and clone size were drawn from that table, and D and trimming were deduced from the DNA. Of a few hundred thousand clones listed, 80% to 90% are singletons. Participants were aged about 18 to 95 years, lived in under 30 US areas, and enrolled virtually. In assigning cohorts, the study relied on participant-reported clinical history. Germline CDR1 and CDR2: KGHSH and LQKENI. The CDR3 consists of 17 residues.

The receptor was derived from a woman aged 18-35 years who had recovered from COVID-19. The chain has TRBV18 and TRBJ2-6; D gene uncertain. Sequencing was carried out using PBMCs or T cells enriched from blood (not recorded which). This CDR3 is CASSPGNSRSWANVLTF. Written as DNA, the CDR3 is TGTGCCAGCTCACCAGGAAATAGCCGCTCTTGGGCCAACGTCCTGACTTTC.